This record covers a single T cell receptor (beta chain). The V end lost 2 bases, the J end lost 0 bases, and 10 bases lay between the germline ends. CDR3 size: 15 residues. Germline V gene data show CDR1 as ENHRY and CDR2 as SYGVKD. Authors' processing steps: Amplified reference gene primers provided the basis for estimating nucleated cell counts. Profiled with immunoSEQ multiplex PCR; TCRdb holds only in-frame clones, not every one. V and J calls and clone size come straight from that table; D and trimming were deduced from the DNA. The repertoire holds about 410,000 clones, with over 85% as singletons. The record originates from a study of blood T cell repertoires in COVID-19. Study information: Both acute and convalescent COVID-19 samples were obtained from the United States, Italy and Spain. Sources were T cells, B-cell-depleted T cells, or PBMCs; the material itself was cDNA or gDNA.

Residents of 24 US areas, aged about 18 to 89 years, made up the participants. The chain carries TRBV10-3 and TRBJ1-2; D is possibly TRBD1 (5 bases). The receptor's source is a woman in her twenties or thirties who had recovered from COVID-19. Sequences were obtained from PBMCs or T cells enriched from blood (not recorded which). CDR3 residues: CAISEGGNANYGYTF. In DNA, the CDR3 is TGTGCCATCAGTGAGGGGGGGAACGCTAACTATGGCTACACCTTC.